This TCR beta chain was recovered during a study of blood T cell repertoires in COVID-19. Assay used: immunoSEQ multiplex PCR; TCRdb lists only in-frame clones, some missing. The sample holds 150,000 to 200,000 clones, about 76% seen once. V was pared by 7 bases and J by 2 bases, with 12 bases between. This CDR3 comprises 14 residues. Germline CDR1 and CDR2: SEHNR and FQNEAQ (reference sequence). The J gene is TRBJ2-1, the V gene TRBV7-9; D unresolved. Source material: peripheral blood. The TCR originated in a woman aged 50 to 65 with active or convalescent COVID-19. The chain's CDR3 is CASIPAGPYNEQFF. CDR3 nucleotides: TGTGCCAGCATCCCGGCAGGCCCCTACAATGAGCAGTTCTTC.